The 27 T cell receptor beta chains below were found in one sample sequenced in a study of cytomegalovirus exposure and HLA in healthy donors. The PCR had 60 Vbeta and 13 Jbeta primers. Assay: immunoSEQ multiplex PCR; the TCRdb copy retains only in-frame clones and omits some. The table includes roughly 130,000 clones, 65% to 80% detected once. Specimen: PBMCs. These receptors were taken from a woman between 50 and 59 years old in good health and CMV-seropositive.

The chain has TRBV7-6 and TRBJ2-7; D may be TRBD2 (6 bases). V gave up 5 bases and J gave up 4 bases, with 15 bases separating them. The CDR3 is 14 amino acids. CDR1 and CDR2 from the germline V gene are SGHVS and FNYEAQ. The CDR3 sequence: CASSPRDFEYEQYF. The CDR3 nucleotides are TGTGCCAGCAGCCCCCGGGACTTCGAGTACGAGCAGTACTTC.

J is TRBJ1-2 and V is TRBV27; D is perhaps TRBD1 (6 bases). V lost 3 bases to trimming and J lost 4 bases, with 9 bases between them. CDR3 length: 13 residues. Germline-derived CDR1 and CDR2 are MNHEY and SMNVEV (reference sequence). For the CDR3, the DNA is TGTGCCAGCAGTTTGCAGGGGAGCTATGGCTACACCTTC. Protein product: CASSLQGSYGYTF.

V gene TRBV11-3 combines with J gene TRBJ2-7; the D is unclear. The CDR3 totals 14 residues. Germline V lookup: CDR1 SGHNT, CDR2 YENEEA. V was cut by 5 bases and J by 0 bases, with 11 bases left in between. The CDR3 coding sequence is TGTGCCAGCAGCCCGCGGATAACCTCCTACGAGCAGTACTTC. Protein product: CASSPRITSYEQYF.

Here the CDR3 DNA reads TGTGCCAGCAGTGAAACGGCAGGGGACGGCTACACCTTC. Its translation: CASSETAGDGYTF. The chain couples TRBV2 to TRBJ1-2; D might be TRBD1 (6 bases). Germline loops: CDR1 SNHLY, CDR2 FYNNEI. The CDR3 is 13 amino acids. Trimming stripped 2 bases from V and 8 bases from J, with 12 bases between.

CDR3: CASSPPQGTQPQHF. The CDR3 DNA is TGTGCCAGCTCACCACCCCAGGGCACTCAGCCCCAGCATTTT. This chain connects TRBV18 to TRBJ1-5, with a weak D call TRBD1 (5 bases). The germline V gene encodes CDR1 KGHSH and CDR2 LQKENI. The CDR3 has 14 residues. V was shortened by 0 bases and J by 6 bases, with 9 bases between the two germline ends. Looking up the rest from reference TRBV18 and TRBJ1-5 gives the full variable domain: NAGVMQNPRHLVRRRGQEARLRCSPMKGHSHVYWYRQLPEEGLKFMVYLQKENIIDESGMPKERFSAEFPKEGPSILRIQQVVRGDSAAYFCASSPPQGTQPQHFGDGTRLSIL.

This clone was counted between two and nine times. The V and J genes are TRBV28 and TRBJ1-1; 8 nucleotides line up with TRBD1. This CDR3 contains 15 residues. The germline V gene has CDR1 MDHEN and CDR2 SYDVKM. Unmatched junction bases numbered 12, after V lost 5 bases and J lost 7 bases. The chain's CDR3 is CASSPRTGLFSEAFF. CDR3 bases: TGTGCCAGCAGTCCACGGACAGGGTTGTTCAGTGAAGCTTTCTTT.

This chain uses TRBV7-9 with TRBJ2-7; TRBD2 aligns across 7 bases. The CDR3 has 14 amino acids. Germline V gene data show CDR1 as SEHNR and CDR2 as FQNEAQ (reference sequence). J lost 4 bases, V lost 2 bases, and 5 bases had no gene match. CDR3 nucleotide sequence: TGTGCCAGCAGCTTATTCAGCGGGGATTACGAGCAGTACTTC. As protein: CASSLFSGDYEQYF.

This chain joins TRBV5-6 and TRBJ2-3, with TRBD2 as a possible D gene (6 bases). CDR1 is SGHDT and CDR2 is YYEEEE in the germline V gene. Trimming took 1 base from V and 0 from J, leaving 18 bases between them. There are 18 residues in the CDR3. DNA of the CDR3: TGTGCCAGCAGCTTGCCGGAGCGGCTAGCGACTAGCACAGATACGCAGTATTTT. It is translated as CASSLPERLATSTDTQYF.

V and J are TRBV28 and TRBJ2-5; tentative D call: TRBD1 (5 bases). The CDR3 has 15 residues. With 1 base removed from V and 5 bases from J, the gap between germline ends came to 14 bases. Germline lookup yields CDR1 MDHEN and CDR2 SYDVKM. CDR3 DNA sequence: TGTGCCAGCAGTTTATATCGCAGGGTTCGGGAGACCCAGTACTTC. Translating gives CASSLYRRVRETQYF.

This clone was recorded a few times. The chain recombines TRBV19 with TRBJ2-3; 10 nucleotides align to TRBD2. Unmatched junction bases numbered 8, after V lost 5 bases and J lost 0 bases. CDR3 length: 17 amino acids. Germline assignment: CDR1 LNHDA and CDR2 SQIVND (reference sequence). The CDR3 DNA is TGTGCCAGTAGTGGTCCTAGCGGGGGCCCAAGCACAGATACGCAGTATTTT. The encoded protein is CASSGPSGGPSTDTQYF.

This clone occurred a few times. This chain joins TRBV27 and TRBJ1-2, with D possibly being TRBD1 (6 bases). The CDR3 extends over 14 amino acids. Per germline, CDR1 MNHEY and CDR2 SMNVEV (reference sequence). Trimming left V 6 bases short and J 3 bases short, with 14 bases between. The CDR3 sequence is CASSQKTGYYGYTF. As DNA, the CDR3 is TGTGCCAGCAGCCAAAAGACAGGTTACTATGGCTACACCTTC.

The chain carries TRBV7-6 and TRBJ1-2; D might be TRBD1 (6 bases). CDR3 length equals 13 residues. Trimming removed 3 bases at V and 5 bases at J, with 10 bases between. Germline CDR1 and CDR2: SGHVS and FNYEAQ. DNA of the CDR3: TGTGCCAGCAGCTTTCCGAGGGGGTATGGCTACACCTTC. Its protein product is CASSFPRGYGYTF.

V gene TRBV4-3 combines with J gene TRBJ1-4, with 10 bases identical to TRBD1. The germline CDR1 and CDR2 sequences are LGHNA and YSLEER. The V gene end was trimmed by 2 bases and the J gene end by 7 bases; junction bases not matched to a gene: 7. CDR3 length equals 16 residues. Written as DNA, the CDR3 is TGCGCCAGCAGCCAACGTGACAGGGGGCGAGGTGAAAAACTGTTTTTT. It yields the protein CASSQRDRGRGEKLFF.

This clone was seen only once. The chain joins TRBV30 to TRBJ2-7; 10 bases align to TRBD2. Germline-derived CDR1 and CDR2 are GTSNPN and SVGIG (reference sequence). The V and J ends lost 2 bases and 5 bases, in that order; junction bases with no gene match: 6. The length of the CDR3 is 14 residues. The CDR3 sequence: CAWSSSGGADEQYF. The DNA for the CDR3 is TGTGCCTGGAGTTCAAGCGGGGGGGCCGACGAGCAGTACTTC.

This chain connects TRBV9 to TRBJ2-4; D possibly corresponds to TRBD1 (5 bases). Trimming left V 2 bases short and J 0 bases short, with 18 bases between. The CDR3 is 18 amino acids. The germline V gene encodes CDR1 SGDLS and CDR2 YYNGEE. Written as DNA, the CDR3 is TGTGCCAGCAGCGTGGGGCACGGTCTGCCTTTAGCCAAAAACATTCAGTACTTC. Translation gives CASSVGHGLPLAKNIQYF.

The CDR3 is CSVERGTDTQYF. For the CDR3, the DNA is TGCAGCGTTGAGCGGGGGACCGATACGCAGTATTTT. This chain uses TRBV29-1 with TRBJ2-3; 7 bases are a match to TRBD2. The CDR3 loop spans 12 amino acids. V was clipped by 3 bases and J by 6 bases; unmatched bases: 3. Per the germline V gene, CDR1 is SQVTM and CDR2 is ANQGSEA.

The V gene is TRBV5-4, the J gene TRBJ2-2; D may be TRBD1 (6 bases). Germline CDR1 and CDR2: SGHNT and YYREEE (reference sequence). V was trimmed by 1 base and J by 6 bases, leaving 10 bases between them. CDR3 length equals 14 residues. DNA of the CDR3: TGTGCCAGCAGCTTGCCAACAGGGTCCGGGGAGCTGTTTTTT. Translated, it gives CASSLPTGSGELFF.

This clone was seen only once. The chain links TRBV27 to TRBJ1-2; 12 bases are a match to TRBD1. J gave up 5 bases and V 2 bases, and 6 bases lay outside the gene matches. The CDR3 has 16 residues. Germline V CDR1 and CDR2: MNHEY, SMNVEV (reference sequence). The CDR3 here is CASSLRDRGLEYGYTF. Here the CDR3 DNA reads TGTGCCAGCAGTTTAAGGGACAGGGGGCTTGAATATGGCTACACCTTC.

CDR3 coding DNA: TGCAGTGCAGGACTAGCGGGGGAGCAGTTCTTC. Translated: CSAGLAGEQFF. This chain connects TRBV20-1 to TRBJ2-1, with 12 bases fitting TRBD2. From germline, CDR1 is DFQATT and CDR2 SNEGSKA (reference sequence). The CDR3 totals 11 residues. Losses at the gene ends were 6 bases for V and 10 bases for J; bases not matched to a gene: 1.

The chain couples TRBV2 to TRBJ2-4, with 9 bases lining up with TRBD1. CDR1 is SNHLY and CDR2 is FYNNEI in the germline V gene. This CDR3 comprises 15 residues. The J segment lost 5 bases and the V segment lost 7 bases, leaving 9 bases of the junction unmatched. In nucleotides, the CDR3 is TGTGCCAGCAACCTACAGGGGGCGCCGGAAAACATTCAGTACTTC. Protein product: CASNLQGAPENIQYF.

V and J are TRBV9 and TRBJ1-3; 9 nucleotides agree with TRBD1. V trimming: 0 bases; J trimming: 4 bases; junction bases outside the gene matches: 8. The CDR3 is made up of 17 amino acids. CDR1 SGDLS and CDR2 YYNGEE come from the germline V gene. The CDR3 spells CASSVDYNRGHGNTIYF. In nucleotides, the CDR3 is TGTGCCAGCAGCGTAGATTATAACAGGGGGCACGGAAACACCATATATTTT.

The count of this clone is one. The chain carries TRBV5-1 and TRBJ2-1; D call uncertain. Per germline, CDR1 SGHRS and CDR2 YFSETQ. This CDR3 has 14 residues. V was shortened by 5 bases and J by 8 bases, with 17 bases between the two germline ends. In DNA, the CDR3 is TGCGCCAGCAGGGAGCCTACCCTCACCTATGAGCAGTTCTTC. This encodes CASREPTLTYEQFF.

This chain uses TRBV7-8 with TRBJ1-1; D ambiguous. CDR1 and CDR2 (germline): SGHVS, FQNEAQ. This CDR3 spans 13 amino acids. Trimming stripped 1 base from V and 0 bases from J, with 3 bases between. The CDR3 DNA reads as TGTGCCAGCAGCTTAGACTTGAACACTGAAGCTTTCTTT. It translates to CASSLDLNTEAFF.

The rearrangement joins TRBV7-2 to TRBJ1-4; D is unresolved. CDR1 is SGHTA and CDR2 is FQGNSA in the germline V gene. The CDR3 covers 13 residues. Trimming stripped 5 bases from V and 4 bases from J, with 8 bases between. This CDR3 reads CASSETVNEKLFF. CDR3 coding DNA: TGTGCCAGCAGCGAAACAGTTAATGAAAAACTGTTTTTT.

J is TRBJ2-5 and V is TRBV28; D remains unclear. The germline gives CDR1 MDHEN, CDR2 SYDVKM. CDR3 length equals 11 residues. Trimming shortened V by 6 bases and J by 5 bases, and 7 bases separated the two germline ends. The CDR3 region is CASRALETQYF. The DNA for the CDR3 is TGTGCCAGCAGGGCATTGGAGACCCAGTACTTC.

The count of this clone is one. The rearrangement uses TRBV7-2 and TRBJ2-1, with 7 nucleotides matching TRBD1. J gave up 4 bases and V 5 bases, and 8 bases lay outside the gene matches. Germline values: CDR1 SGHTA, CDR2 FQGNSA. The CDR3 has 15 amino acids. The CDR3 region is CASSPKSGGYNEQFF. In nucleotides, the CDR3 is TGTGCCAGCAGCCCAAAATCAGGGGGATACAATGAGCAGTTCTTC.

V gene TRBV7-6 combines with J gene TRBJ1-2; 7 nucleotides agree with TRBD1. The CDR3 sequence is 16 residues long. V shed 4 bases, J shed 3 bases, and the junction held 11 bases outside the gene matches. CDR1 is SGHVS, CDR2 FNYEAQ, per germline. Written as DNA, the CDR3 is TGTGCCAGCAGCTCCGGGCACCACGGGACAGACTATGGCTACACCTTC. Encoded protein: CASSSGHHGTDYGYTF.